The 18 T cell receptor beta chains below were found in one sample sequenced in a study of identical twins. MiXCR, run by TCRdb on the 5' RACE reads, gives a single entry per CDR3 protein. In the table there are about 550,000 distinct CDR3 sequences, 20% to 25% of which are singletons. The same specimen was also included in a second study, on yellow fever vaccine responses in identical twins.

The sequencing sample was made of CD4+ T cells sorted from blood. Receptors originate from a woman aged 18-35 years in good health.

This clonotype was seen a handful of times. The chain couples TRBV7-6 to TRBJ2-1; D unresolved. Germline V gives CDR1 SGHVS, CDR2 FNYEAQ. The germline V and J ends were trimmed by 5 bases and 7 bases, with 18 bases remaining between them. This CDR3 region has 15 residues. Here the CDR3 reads CASSQEPTPANEQFF. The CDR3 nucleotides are TGTGCCAGCAGCCAAGAGCCCACGCCGGCTAATGAGCAGTTCTTC.

Here the CDR3 reads CASTGGAGEKLFF. CDR3 DNA: TGTGCCAGCACGGGGGGCGCGGGTGAAAAACTGTTTTTT. The rearrangement uses TRBV28 and TRBJ1-4, with D possibly being TRBD1 (6 bases). Per germline, CDR1 MDHEN and CDR2 SYDVKM. This CDR3 region has 13 residues. The ends were cut back, 7 bases at V and 7 bases at J, with 13 bases in the middle.

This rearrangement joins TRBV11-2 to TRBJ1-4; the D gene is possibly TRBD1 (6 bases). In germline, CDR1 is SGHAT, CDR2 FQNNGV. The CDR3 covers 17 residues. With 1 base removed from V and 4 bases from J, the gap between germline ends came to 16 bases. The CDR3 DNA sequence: TGTGCCAGCAGCTTAGGCCTCCGGGACAACGTTAATGAAAAACTGTTTTTT. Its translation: CASSLGLRDNVNEKLFF.

CDR3: CASSFSGQSTDTQYF. CDR3 nucleotide sequence: TGTGCCAGCAGTTTTAGCGGACAAAGCACAGATACGCAGTATTTT. V and J are TRBV12-3 or TRBV12-4 and TRBJ2-3; a weak D match, TRBD2 (6 bases). This CDR3 region has 15 residues. The V end lost 3 bases, the J end lost 0 bases, and 10 bases lay between the germline ends.

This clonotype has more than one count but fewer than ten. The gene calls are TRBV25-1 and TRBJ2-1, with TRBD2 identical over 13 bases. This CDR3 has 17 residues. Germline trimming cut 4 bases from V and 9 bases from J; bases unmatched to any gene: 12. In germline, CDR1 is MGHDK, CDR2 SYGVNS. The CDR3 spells CASSGIPTSGRASEQFF. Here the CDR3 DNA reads TGTGCCAGCAGTGGAATTCCAACTAGCGGGAGGGCCTCTGAGCAGTTCTTC.

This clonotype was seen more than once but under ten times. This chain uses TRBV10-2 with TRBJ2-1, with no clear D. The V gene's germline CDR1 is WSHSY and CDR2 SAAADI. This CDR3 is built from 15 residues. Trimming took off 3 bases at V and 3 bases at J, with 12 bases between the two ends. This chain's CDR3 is CASSDGQIVYNEQFF. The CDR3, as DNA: TGCGCCAGCAGTGATGGTCAGATTGTCTACAATGAGCAGTTCTTC.

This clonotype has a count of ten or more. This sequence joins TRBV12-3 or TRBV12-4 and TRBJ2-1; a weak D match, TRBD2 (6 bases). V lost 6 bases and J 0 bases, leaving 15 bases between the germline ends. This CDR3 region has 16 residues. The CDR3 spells CASSRSAGGSYNEQFF. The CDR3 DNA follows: TGTGCCAGCAGCCGGTCTGCCGGGGGCTCCTACAATGAGCAGTTCTTC.

This CDR3 reads CASSQLEGSRAQYF. The CDR3, as DNA: TGTGCCAGCAGCCAACTGGAGGGATCGAGGGCCCAGTACTTC. This chain links TRBV5-6 with TRBJ2-5; D might be TRBD2 (6 bases). Trimming took off 4 bases at V and 9 bases at J, with 19 bases between the two ends. The CDR3 has 14 residues. Germline assignment: CDR1 SGHDT and CDR2 YYEEEE.

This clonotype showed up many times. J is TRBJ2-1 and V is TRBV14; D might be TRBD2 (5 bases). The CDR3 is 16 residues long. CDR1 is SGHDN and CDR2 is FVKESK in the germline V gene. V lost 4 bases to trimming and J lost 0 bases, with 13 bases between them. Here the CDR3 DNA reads TGTGCCAGCAGCCCTATGGACGGAGGCTCCTACAATGAGCAGTTCTTC. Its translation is CASSPMDGGSYNEQFF.

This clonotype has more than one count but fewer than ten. The CDR3 here is CASSSQGSHQPQHF. In DNA form, the CDR3 reads TGTGCCAGCAGCTCTCAGGGGTCCCATCAGCCCCAGCATTTT. The V call is TRBV7-2, the J call TRBJ1-5, with a tentative D call TRBD1 (6 bases). Trimming stripped 4 bases from V and 5 bases from J, with 12 bases between. This CDR3 contains 14 residues. The germline gives CDR1 SGHTA, CDR2 FQGNSA.

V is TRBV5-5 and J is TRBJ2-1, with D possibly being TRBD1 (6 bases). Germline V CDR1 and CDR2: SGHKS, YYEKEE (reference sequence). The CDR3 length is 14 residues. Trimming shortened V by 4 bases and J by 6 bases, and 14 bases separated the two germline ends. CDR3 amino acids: CASSPITGSNEQFF. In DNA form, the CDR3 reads TGTGCCAGCAGCCCGATCACAGGGAGCAATGAGCAGTTCTTC.

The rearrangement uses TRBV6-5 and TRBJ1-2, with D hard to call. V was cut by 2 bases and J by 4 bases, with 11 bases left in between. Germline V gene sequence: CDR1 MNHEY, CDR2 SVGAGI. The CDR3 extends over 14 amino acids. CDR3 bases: TGTGCCAGCAGTTACGGGCAGGTGGGCTATGGCTACACCTTC. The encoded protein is CASSYGQVGYGYTF.

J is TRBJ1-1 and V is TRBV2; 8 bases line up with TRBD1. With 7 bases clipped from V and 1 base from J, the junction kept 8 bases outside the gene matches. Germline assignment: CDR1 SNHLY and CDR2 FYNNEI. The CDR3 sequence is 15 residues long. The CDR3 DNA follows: TGTGCCAGCAAGGACAGGGAATCGGGGAACACTGAAGCTTTCTTT. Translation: CASKDRESGNTEAFF. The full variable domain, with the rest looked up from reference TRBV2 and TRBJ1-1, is EPEVTQTPSHQVTQMGQEVILRCVPISNHLYFYWYRQILGQKVEFLVSFYNNEISEKSEIFDDQFSVERPDGSNFTLKIRSTKLEDSAMYFCASKDRESGNTEAFFGQGTRLTVV.

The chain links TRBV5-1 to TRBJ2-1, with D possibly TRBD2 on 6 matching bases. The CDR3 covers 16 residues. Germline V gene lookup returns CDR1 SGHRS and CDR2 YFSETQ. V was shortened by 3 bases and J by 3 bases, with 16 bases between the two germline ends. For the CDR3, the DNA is TGCGCCAGCAGCTGGAAAACGGGAGTAGACTACAATGAGCAGTTCTTC. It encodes CASSWKTGVDYNEQFF.

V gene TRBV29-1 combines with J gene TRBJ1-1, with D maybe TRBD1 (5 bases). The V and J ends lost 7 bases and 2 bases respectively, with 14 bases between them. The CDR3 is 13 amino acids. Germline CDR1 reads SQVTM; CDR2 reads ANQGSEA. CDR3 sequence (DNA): TGCAGCGCTTCATCGGGGGATAACACTGAAGCTTTCTTT. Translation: CSASSGDNTEAFF.

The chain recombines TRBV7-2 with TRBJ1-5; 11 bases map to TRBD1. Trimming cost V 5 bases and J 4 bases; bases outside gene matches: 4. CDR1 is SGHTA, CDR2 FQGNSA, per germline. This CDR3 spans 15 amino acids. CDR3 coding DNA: TGTGCCAGCAGCGGGGGACAGGGGGTTAATCAGCCCCAGCATTTT. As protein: CASSGGQGVNQPQHF. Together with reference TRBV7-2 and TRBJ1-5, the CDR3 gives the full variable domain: GAGVSQSPSNKVTEKGKDVELRCDPISGHTALYWYRQSLGQGLEFLIYFQGNSAPDKSGLPSDRFSAERTGGSVSTLTIQRTQQEDSAVYLCASSGGQGVNQPQHFGDGTRLSIL.

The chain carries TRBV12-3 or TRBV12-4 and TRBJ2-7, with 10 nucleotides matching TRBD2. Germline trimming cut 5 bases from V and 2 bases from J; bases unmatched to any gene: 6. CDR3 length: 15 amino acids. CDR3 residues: CASSPQAGGPYEQYF. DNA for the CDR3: TGTGCCAGCAGTCCCCAAGCGGGAGGGCCCTACGAGCAGTACTTC.

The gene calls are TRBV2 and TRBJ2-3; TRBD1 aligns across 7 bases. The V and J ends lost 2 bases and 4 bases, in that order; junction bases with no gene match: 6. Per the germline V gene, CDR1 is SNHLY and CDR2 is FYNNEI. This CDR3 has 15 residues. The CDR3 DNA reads TGTGCCAGCAGTGAAATGACAGGGTTTGCAGATACGCAGTATTTT. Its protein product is CASSEMTGFADTQYF.